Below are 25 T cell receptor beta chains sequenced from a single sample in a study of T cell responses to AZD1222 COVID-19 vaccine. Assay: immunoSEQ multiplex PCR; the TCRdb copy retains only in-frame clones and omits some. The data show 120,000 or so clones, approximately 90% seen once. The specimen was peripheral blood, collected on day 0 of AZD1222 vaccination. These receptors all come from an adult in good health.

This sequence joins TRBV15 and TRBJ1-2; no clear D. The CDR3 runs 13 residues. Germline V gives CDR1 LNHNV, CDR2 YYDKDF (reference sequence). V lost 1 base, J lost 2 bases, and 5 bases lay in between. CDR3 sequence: CATSRVKNYGYTF. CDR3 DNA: TGTGCCACCAGCAGAGTGAAGAACTATGGCTACACCTTC.

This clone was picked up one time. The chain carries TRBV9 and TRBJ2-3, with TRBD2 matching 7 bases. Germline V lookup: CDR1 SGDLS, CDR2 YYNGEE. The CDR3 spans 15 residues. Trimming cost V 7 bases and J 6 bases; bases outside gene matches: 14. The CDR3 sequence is CASALSAGDGDTQYF. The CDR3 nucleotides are TGTGCCAGCGCCCTGTCCGCGGGAGACGGGGATACGCAGTATTTT.

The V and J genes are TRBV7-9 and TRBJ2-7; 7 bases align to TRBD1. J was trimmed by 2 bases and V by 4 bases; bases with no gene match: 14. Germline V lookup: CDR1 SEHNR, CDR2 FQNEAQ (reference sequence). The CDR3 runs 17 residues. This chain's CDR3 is CASSSPDRFATPYEQYF. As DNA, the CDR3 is TGTGCCAGCAGCTCCCCGGACAGGTTTGCGACCCCCTACGAGCAGTACTTC.

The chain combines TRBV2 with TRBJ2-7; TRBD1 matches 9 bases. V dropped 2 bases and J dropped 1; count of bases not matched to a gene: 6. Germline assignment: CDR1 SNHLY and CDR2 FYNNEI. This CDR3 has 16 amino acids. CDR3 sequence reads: CASSEPGQGLSYEQYF. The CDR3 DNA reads TGTGCCAGCAGTGAACCGGGACAGGGATTGTCCTACGAGCAGTACTTC.

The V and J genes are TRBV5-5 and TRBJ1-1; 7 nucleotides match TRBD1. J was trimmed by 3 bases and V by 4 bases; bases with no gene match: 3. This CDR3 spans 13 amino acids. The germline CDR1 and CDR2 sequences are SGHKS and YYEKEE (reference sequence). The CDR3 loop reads CASSGDSYTEAFF. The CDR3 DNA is TGTGCCAGCAGCGGGGACAGCTACACTGAAGCTTTCTTT.

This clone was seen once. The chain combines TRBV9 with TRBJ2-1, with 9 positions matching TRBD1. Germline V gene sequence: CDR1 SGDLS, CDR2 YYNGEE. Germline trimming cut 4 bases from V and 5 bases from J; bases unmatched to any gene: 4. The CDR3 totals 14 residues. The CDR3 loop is CASSTWTGDNEQFF. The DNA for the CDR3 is TGTGCCAGCAGCACCTGGACAGGGGACAATGAGCAGTTCTTC. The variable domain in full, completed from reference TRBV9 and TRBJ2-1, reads DSGVTQTPKHLITATGQRVTLRCSPRSGDLSVYWYQQSLDQGLQFLIQYYNGEERAKGNILERFSAQQFPDLHSELNLSSLELGDSALYFCASSTWTGDNEQFFGPGTRLTVL.

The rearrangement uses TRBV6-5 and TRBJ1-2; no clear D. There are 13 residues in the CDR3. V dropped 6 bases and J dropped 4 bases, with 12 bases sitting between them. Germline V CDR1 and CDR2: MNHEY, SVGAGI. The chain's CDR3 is CASSRGKGYGYTF. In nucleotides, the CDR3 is TGTGCCAGCAGCAGAGGGAAGGGCTATGGCTACACCTTC.

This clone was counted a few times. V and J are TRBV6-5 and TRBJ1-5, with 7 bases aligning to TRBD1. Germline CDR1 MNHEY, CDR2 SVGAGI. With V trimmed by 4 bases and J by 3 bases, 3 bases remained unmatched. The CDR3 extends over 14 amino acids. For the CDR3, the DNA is TGTGCCAGCAGTTTCACAGGGGCCAATCAGCCCCAGCATTTT. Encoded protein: CASSFTGANQPQHF.

CDR3 amino acids: CATSDPRGNQPQHF. The CDR3 DNA is TGTGCCACCAGTGACCCCAGGGGGAATCAGCCCCAGCATTTT. This chain links TRBV24-1 with TRBJ1-5; 7 bases are a match to TRBD1. The CDR3 length is 14 residues. V lost 4 bases, J lost 4 bases, and 3 bases stayed unmatched. Germline CDR1 and CDR2: KGHDR and SFDVKD.

DNA for the CDR3: TGTGCCAGCAGCTATCGGGCTCGGGGTGAGTCGGGCAATCAGCCCCAGCATTTT. It codes for CASSYRARGESGNQPQHF. The V gene is TRBV7-8, the J gene TRBJ1-5; D is ambiguous. This CDR3 region has 18 residues. Germline V gene lookup returns CDR1 SGHVS and CDR2 FQNEAQ. The V gene lost 4 bases and the J gene lost 2 bases, with 21 bases spanning the gap. Full variable domain (remainder filled in from reference TRBV7-8 and TRBJ1-5): GAGVSQSPRYKVAKRGQDVALRCDPISGHVSLFWYQQALGQGPEFLTYFQNEAQLDKSGLPSDRFFAERPEGSVSTLKIQRTQQEDSAVYLCASSYRARGESGNQPQHFGDGTRLSIL.

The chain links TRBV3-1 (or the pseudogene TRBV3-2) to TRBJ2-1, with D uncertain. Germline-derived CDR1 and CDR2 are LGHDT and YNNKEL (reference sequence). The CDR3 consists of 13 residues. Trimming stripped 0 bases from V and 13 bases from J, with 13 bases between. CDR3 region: CASSQDWALRQFF. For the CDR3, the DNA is TGTGCCAGCAGCCAAGATTGGGCCCTTAGACAGTTCTTC.

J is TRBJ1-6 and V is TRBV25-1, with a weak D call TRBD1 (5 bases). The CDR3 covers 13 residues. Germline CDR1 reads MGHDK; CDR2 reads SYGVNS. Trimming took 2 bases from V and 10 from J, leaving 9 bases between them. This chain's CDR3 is CASSEQGHSPLHF. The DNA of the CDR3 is TGTGCCAGCAGTGAACAGGGCCACTCACCCCTCCACTTT.

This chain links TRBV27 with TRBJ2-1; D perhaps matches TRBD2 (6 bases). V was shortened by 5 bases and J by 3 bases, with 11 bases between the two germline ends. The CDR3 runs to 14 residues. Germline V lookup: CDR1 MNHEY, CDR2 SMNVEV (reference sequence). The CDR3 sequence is CASSPPGLYNEQFF. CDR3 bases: TGTGCCAGCAGTCCACCGGGACTCTACAATGAGCAGTTCTTC.

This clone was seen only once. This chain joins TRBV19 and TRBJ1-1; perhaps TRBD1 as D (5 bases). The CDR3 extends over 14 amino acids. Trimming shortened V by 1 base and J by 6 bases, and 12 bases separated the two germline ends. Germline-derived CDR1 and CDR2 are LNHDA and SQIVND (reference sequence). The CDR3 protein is CASSIGGGGPEAFF. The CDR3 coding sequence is TGTGCCAGTAGTATAGGGGGCGGGGGTCCTGAAGCTTTCTTT.

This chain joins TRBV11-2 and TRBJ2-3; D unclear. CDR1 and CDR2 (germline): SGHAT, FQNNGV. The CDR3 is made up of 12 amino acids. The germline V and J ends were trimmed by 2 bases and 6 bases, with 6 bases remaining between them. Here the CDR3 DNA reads TGTGCCAGCAGCTTAACCGGGGATACGCAGTATTTT. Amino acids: CASSLTGDTQYF.

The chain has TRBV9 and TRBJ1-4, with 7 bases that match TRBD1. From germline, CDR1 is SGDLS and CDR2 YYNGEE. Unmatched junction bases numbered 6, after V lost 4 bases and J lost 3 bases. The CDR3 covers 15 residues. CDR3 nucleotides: TGTGCCAGCAGCTTCCAGGGGGATCCTAATGAAAAACTGTTTTTT. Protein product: CASSFQGDPNEKLFF.

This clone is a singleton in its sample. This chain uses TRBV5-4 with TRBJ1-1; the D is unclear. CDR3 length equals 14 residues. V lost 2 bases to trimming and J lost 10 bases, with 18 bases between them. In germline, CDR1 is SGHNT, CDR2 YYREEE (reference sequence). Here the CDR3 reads CASSFTPGNGVAFF. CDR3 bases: TGTGCCAGCAGCTTTACACCAGGTAACGGTGTAGCTTTCTTT.

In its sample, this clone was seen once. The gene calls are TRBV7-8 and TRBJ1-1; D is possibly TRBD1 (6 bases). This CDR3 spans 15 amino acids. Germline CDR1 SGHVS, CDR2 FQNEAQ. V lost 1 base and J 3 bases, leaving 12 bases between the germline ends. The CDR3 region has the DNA TGTGCCAGCAGCTTAGTAGGGGGGCTGGACACTGAAGCTTTCTTT. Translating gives CASSLVGGLDTEAFF.

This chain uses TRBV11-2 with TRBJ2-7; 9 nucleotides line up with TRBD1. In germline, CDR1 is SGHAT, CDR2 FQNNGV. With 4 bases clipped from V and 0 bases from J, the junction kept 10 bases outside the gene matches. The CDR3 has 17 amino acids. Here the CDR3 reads CASSSLGRGQGSYEQYF. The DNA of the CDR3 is TGTGCCAGCAGCTCCCTGGGAAGGGGACAGGGCTCCTACGAGCAGTACTTC.

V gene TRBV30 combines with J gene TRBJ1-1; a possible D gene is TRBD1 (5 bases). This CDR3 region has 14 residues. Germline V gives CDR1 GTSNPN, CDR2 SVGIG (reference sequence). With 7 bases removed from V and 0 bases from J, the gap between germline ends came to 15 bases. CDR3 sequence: CASIRTPLNTEAFF. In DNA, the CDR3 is TGTGCCTCTATAAGGACACCACTGAACACTGAAGCTTTCTTT.

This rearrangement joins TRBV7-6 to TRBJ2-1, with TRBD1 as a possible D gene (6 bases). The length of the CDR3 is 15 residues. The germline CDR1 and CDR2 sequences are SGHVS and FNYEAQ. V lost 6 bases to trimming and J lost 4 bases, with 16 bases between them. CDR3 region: CASSSGVAQYNEQFF. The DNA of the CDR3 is TGTGCCAGCAGTTCAGGGGTAGCGCAGTACAATGAGCAGTTCTTC.

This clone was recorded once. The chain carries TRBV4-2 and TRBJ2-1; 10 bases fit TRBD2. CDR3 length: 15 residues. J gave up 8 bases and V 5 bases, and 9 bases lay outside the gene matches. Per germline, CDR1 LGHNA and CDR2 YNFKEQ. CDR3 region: CASSASGGASDEQFF. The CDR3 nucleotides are TGTGCCAGCAGCGCGAGCGGGGGGGCGAGCGATGAGCAGTTCTTC.

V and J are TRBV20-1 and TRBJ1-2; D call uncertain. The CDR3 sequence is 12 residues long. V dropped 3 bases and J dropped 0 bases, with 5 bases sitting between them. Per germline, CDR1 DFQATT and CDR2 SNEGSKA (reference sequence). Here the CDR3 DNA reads TGCAGTGCTAGTCCGACTAACTATGGCTACACCTTC. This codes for CSASPTNYGYTF.

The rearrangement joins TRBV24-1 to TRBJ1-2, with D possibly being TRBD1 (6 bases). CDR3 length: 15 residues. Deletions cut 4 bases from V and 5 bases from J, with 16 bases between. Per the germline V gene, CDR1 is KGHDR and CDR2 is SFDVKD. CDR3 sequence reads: CATSDSGTPPYGYTF. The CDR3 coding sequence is TGTGCCACCAGTGACAGTGGGACACCCCCGTATGGCTACACCTTC.

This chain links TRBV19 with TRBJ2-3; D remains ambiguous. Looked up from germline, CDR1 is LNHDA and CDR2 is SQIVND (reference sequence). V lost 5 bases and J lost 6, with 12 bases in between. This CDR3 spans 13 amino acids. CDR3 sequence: CASSPQKRDTQYF. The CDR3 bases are TGTGCCAGTAGTCCCCAGAAAAGGGATACGCAGTATTTT.